This TCR beta chain was sequenced in a study of blood T cells in healthy people across ages. Looking at the study overall: Researchers report that template switching captured about one barcoded beta molecule per two T cells.

The CDR3 runs to 18 residues. Losses at the gene ends were 2 bases for V and 9 bases for J; bases not matched to a gene: 21. Germline values: CDR1 KGHDR, CDR2 SFDVKD. A sample-barcoded 5' primer and a J-beta primer mix were used in a second PCR of roughly 7 to 11 cycles. Researchers report that each sample yielded at least 3 million CDR3-containing paired-end reads. TCRdb independently ran MiXCR on the 5' RACE reads; one entry per CDR3 protein. Of fewer than 2 million distinct CDR3 sequences detected, about two fifths appear once; the ten largest clones hold under 25%. This sequence joins TRBV24-1 and TRBJ2-7; TRBD1 agrees at 7 bases. The receptor was derived from a human donor in good health. The material sequenced was blood. CDR3 sequence: CATSDSTATGALIQGQYF. The CDR3 DNA sequence: TGTGCCACCAGTGATTCGACAGCAACAGGGGCCCTAATTCAAGGGCAGTACTTC.